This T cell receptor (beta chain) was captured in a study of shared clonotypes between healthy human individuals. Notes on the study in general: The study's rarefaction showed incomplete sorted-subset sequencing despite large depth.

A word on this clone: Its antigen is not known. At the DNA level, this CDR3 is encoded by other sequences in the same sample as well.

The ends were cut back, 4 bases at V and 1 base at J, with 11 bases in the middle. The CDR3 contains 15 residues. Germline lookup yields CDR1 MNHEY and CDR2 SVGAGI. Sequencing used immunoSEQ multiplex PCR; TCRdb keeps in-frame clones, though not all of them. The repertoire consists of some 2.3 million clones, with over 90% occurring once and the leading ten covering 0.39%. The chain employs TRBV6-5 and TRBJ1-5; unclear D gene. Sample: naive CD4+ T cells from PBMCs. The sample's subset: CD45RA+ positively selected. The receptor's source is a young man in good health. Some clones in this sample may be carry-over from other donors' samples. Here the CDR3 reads CASSSLGGSNQPQHF. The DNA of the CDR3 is TGTGCCAGCAGTTCCCTGGGTGGGAGCAATCAGCCCCAGCATTTT.